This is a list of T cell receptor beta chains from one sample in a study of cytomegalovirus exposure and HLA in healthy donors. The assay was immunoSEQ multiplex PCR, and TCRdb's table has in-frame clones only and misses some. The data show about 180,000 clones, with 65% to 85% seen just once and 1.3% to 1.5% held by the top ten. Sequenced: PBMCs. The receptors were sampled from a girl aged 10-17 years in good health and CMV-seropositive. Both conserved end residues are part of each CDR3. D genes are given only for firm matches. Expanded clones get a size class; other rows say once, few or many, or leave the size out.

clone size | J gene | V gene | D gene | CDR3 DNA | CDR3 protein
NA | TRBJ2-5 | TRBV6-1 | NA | TGTGCCAGCAGAAGACTAGACGGCAGACAAGAGACCCAGTACTTC | CASRRLDGRQETQYF
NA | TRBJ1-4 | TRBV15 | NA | TGTGCCACGGAAATGCGGTTTGGAGAAAAACTGTTTTTT | CATEMRFGEKLFF
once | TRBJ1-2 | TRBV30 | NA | TGTGCCTGGACAGGGCGTAACTATGGCTACACCTTC | CAWTGRNYGYTF
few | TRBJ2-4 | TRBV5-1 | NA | TGCGCCAGCAGTCGTGGGTCCCCGGTGGGGCCGGCCAAAAACATTCAGTACTTC | CASSRGSPVGPAKNIQYF
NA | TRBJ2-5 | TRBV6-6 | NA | TGTGCCAGCAGTTACTCGCTGGTAGGGGGAGAGACCCAGTACTTC | CASSYSLVGGETQYF
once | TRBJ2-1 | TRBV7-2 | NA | TGTGCCAGCAGACCAGACTCGTACAATGAGCAGTTCTTC | CASRPDSYNEQFF
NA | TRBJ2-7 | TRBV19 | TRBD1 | TGTGCCAGTAAGGGGGCGGACAGCTACGAGCAGTACTTC | CASKGADSYEQYF
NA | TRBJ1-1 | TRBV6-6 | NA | TGTGCCAGCAGTTACTCGAACCAGGGGAACACTGAAGCTTTCTTT | CASSYSNQGNTEAFF
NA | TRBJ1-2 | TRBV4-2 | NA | TGTGCCAGCCGGCCCGGGGGGGGCTATGGCTACACCTTC | CASRPGGGYGYTF
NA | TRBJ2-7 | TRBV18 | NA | TGTGCCAGCTCACCCACCGGGGGATCGCAGGGATCCCCCTACGAGCAGTACTTC | CASSPTGGSQGSPYEQYF
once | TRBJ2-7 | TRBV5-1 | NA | TGCGCCAGCAGTATAATAGGGGGTATTAGCTCCTACGAGCAGTACTTC | CASSIIGGISSYEQYF
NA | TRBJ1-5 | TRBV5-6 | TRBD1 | TGTGCCAGCAGCTTGGGACAGGGCGGCAATCAGCCCCAGCATTTT | CASSLGQGGNQPQHF
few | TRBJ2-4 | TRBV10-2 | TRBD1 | TGCGCCAGCACCCTGACAGGGACAGGGTTCAAAAACATTCAGTACTTC | CASTLTGTGFKNIQYF
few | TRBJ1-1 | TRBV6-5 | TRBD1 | TGTGCCAGCAGTTACCGACAGGGAGGTGCTGAAGCTTTCTTT | CASSYRQGGAEAFF
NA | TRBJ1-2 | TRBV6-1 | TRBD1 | TGTGCCAGCAGTGAAGAGACAGGGGGCCAGTCCCTCTACACCTTC | CASSEETGGQSLYTF
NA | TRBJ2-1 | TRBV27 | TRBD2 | TGTGCCAGCAGGATATTACTAGCGGGAGAATCTCATGAGCAGTTCTTC | CASRILLAGESHEQFF
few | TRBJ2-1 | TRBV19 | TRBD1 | TGTGCCAGTGTCGGGGACAGGGGGTACAATGAGCAGTTCTTC | CASVGDRGYNEQFF
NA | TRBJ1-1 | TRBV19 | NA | TGTGCCAGTACCTCGCGGACATTTAACACTGAAGCTTTCTTT | CASTSRTFNTEAFF
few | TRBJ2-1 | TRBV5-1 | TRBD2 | TGCGCCAGCAGCTTCTTGGCTAGCGGTACCTACAATGAGCAGTTCTTC | CASSFLASGTYNEQFF
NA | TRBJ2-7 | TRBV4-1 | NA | TGCGCCAGCAGCCGGCATATAGCTGCGTACGAGCAGTACTTC | CASSRHIAAYEQYF
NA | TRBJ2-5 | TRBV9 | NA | TGTGCCAGCAGCGTAGGGGGCAGCCAAGAGACCCAGTACTTC | CASSVGGSQETQYF
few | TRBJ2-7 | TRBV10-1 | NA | TGCGCCAGCAGCCTGGACAGTTCCTACGAGCAGTACTTC | CASSLDSSYEQYF
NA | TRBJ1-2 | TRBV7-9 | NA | TGTGCCAGCAGCTTAGGGGGCCCGGTAGGCGATGGCTACACCTTC | CASSLGGPVGDGYTF